This T cell receptor beta chain appears in the sequencing data of a study of vaccination effects on CD4 cells after COVID-19. Looked up from germline, CDR1 is MDHEN and CDR2 is SYDVKM. The CDR3 totals 14 residues. The V end was cut by 5 bases, the J end by 0 bases, with 7 bases between. This table comes from immunoSEQ multiplex PCR, and its TCRdb copy is limited to in-frame clones, with some not included. Among tens of thousands of clones listed, around 70% were seen once. Study-level findings and limits: Substantial clonal contraction characterized both infection- and vaccine-induced clones late after vaccination. Of the vaccine-induced clones from healthy vaccinees, merely 1 of 255 recognized common cold coronaviruses as well.

Concerning this clone: Its specificity is unknown.

CD4+ T cells specific for antigen were expanded with viral peptide pools by the ViraFEST assay before sequencing. Cultured cells yielded isolated CD4+ T cells after less than 11 days. Vaccinated recipients, who were negative for nucleocapsid antibodies, had no history of SARS-CoV-2 infection. IL-2 at approximately 9.7 IU/ml and peptides at around 9.1 ug/ml were added to cultured PBMC, two million per well. Half-medium replacement with IL-2 medium occurred on days 3 and 7. Here the sequenced sample was CD4+ T cells from PBMCs cultured with SARS-CoV-2 spike peptides, taken before COVID-19 vaccination. The V and J genes are TRBV28 and TRBJ2-2; D not certain. The clonotype originates from a human donor who received a COVID-19 vaccine. The CDR3 coding sequence is TGTGCCAGCAGTGCAAGGGCGAACACCGGGGAGCTGTTTTTT. Translated, it gives CASSARANTGELFF.